These T cell receptor beta chains were read from a single sample in a study of T cell changes during pregnancy in multiple sclerosis. TCRdb's table, derived via immunoSEQ multiplex PCR, lists solely in-frame clones and lacks some. The data show 45,000 to 65,000 clones, 75% to 95% seen once. Sequencing was performed on peripheral blood, taken after pregnancy. All receptors come from a female donor in good health, enrolled as a control in a pregnancy study. The CDR3 runs from the conserved cysteine through the conserved F or W. Fields, in order: V gene, J gene, D gene, CDR3 protein. A D gene is named only where the DNA matches it firmly.

V: TRBV7-3; J: TRBJ2-2; D: -; CDR3: CASSAYGRVNTGELFF
V: TRBV7-3; J: TRBJ2-7; D: TRBD2; CDR3: CASSYDTAGSQYF
V: TRBV11-2; J: TRBJ1-2; D: TRBD1; CDR3: CASSLDGGQFLRGYTF
V: TRBV14; J: TRBJ2-1; D: -; CDR3: CASSFRQPYNEQFF
V: TRBV6-5; J: TRBJ1-1; D: -; CDR3: CASSYQGGAAEAFF
V: TRBV7-9; J: TRBJ2-5; D: TRBD1; CDR3: CASSPDRGGEETQYF
V: TRBV13; J: TRBJ1-2; D: TRBD1; CDR3: CASSPPGQGNYGYTF
V: TRBV29-1; J: TRBJ2-5; D: -; CDR3: CSVMSGEETQYF
V: TRBV28; J: TRBJ1-1; D: TRBD1; CDR3: CASNKPGQGLRGGEAFF
V: TRBV5-5; J: TRBJ2-2; D: TRBD1; CDR3: CASSRQGANTGELFF
V: TRBV6-6; J: TRBJ1-4; D: -; CDR3: CASSLPGHSNEKLFF
V: TRBV9; J: TRBJ2-7; D: TRBD1; CDR3: CASSPRGGGTGIYEQYF
V: TRBV4-3; J: TRBJ2-3; D: TRBD2; CDR3: CAASNTLAGRGDTQYF
V: TRBV14; J: TRBJ2-2; D: TRBD2; CDR3: CASSQEWAGGPTGELFF
V: TRBV27; J: TRBJ1-1; D: TRBD1; CDR3: CASSFLFRGFPEAFF
V: TRBV7-2; J: TRBJ2-7; D: -; CDR3: CASSLDSTSRYYEQYF
V: TRBV5-1; J: TRBJ1-1; D: -; CDR3: CASSLTGPNTEAFF
V: TRBV4-2; J: TRBJ2-2; D: TRBD2; CDR3: CASSQGGGNYGWADDTGELFF
V: TRBV2; J: TRBJ2-7; D: TRBD1; CDR3: CASTPGGEQYF
V: TRBV30; J: TRBJ2-3; D: TRBD2; CDR3: CAWSLSGGTDTQYF
V: TRBV27; J: TRBJ2-7; D: -; CDR3: CASSRLARGSPFYEQYF
V: TRBV27; J: TRBJ2-4; D: -; CDR3: CASSQEGRYQNIQYF
V: TRBV30; J: TRBJ1-1; D: -; CDR3: CAWSRETEAFF
V: TRBV4-2; J: TRBJ1-4; D: -; CDR3: CASSQDTASSATNEKLFF
V: TRBV11-3; J: TRBJ2-1; D: TRBD2; CDR3: CASSFRTSGRAGNEQFF
V: TRBV7-2; J: TRBJ1-5; D: -; CDR3: CASSLDRTQPQHF
V: TRBV5-4; J: TRBJ1-2; D: -; CDR3: CASSLGGGPFGYTF
V: TRBV4-3; J: TRBJ2-3; D: TRBD2; CDR3: CASSHDLAGRSTDTQYF
V: TRBV5-5; J: TRBJ2-2; D: TRBD2; CDR3: CASSLYPAGVPNTGELFF
V: TRBV7-8; J: TRBJ1-5; D: TRBD1; CDR3: CASSSDRGWVNQPQHF
V: TRBV5-1; J: TRBJ2-5; D: TRBD2; CDR3: CASSLGGQVWEQYF
V: TRBV4-2; J: TRBJ1-4; D: -; CDR3: CASSQERGTNEKLFF
V: TRBV27; J: TRBJ2-7; D: TRBD1; CDR3: CASSPITGVDEQYF
V: TRBV5-1; J: TRBJ2-1; D: -; CDR3: CASSFPGEQFF
V: TRBV19; J: TRBJ2-7; D: -; CDR3: CASSGRDTGMYEQYF
V: TRBV27; J: TRBJ2-5; D: TRBD1; CDR3: CASSLKGGGYF
V: TRBV30; J: TRBJ2-5; D: -; CDR3: CAWRRGGPKETQYF
V: TRBV5-6; J: TRBJ2-1; D: TRBD2; CDR3: CASSLGLAAYNEQFF
V: TRBV5-4; J: TRBJ2-7; D: TRBD1; CDR3: CASSDATGAHWEQYF
V: TRBV4-3; J: TRBJ2-1; D: -; CDR3: CASSQELFGSGWVNEQFF
V: TRBV18; J: TRBJ1-1; D: TRBD1; CDR3: CASSPVPTGGTEAFF
V: TRBV7-6; J: TRBJ2-5; D: -; CDR3: CASSLARVEGQETQYF
V: TRBV19; J: TRBJ1-2; D: TRBD1; CDR3: CASSIVSGGDYGYTF
V: TRBV19; J: TRBJ1-2; D: TRBD1; CDR3: CASSEQGNYGYTF
V: TRBV6-6; J: TRBJ2-7; D: TRBD2; CDR3: CASSSGGSSYEQYF
V: TRBV7-9; J: TRBJ2-7; D: -; CDR3: CASSLDTEQYF
V: TRBV28; J: TRBJ1-5; D: -; CDR3: CASSLPPGNDQPQHF
V: TRBV6-5; J: TRBJ1-2; D: -; CDR3: CASRGASSGYTF
V: TRBV7-8; J: TRBJ2-1; D: TRBD2; CDR3: CASSLVPGLADNQGNEQFF
V: TRBV25-1; J: TRBJ2-1; D: TRBD2; CDR3: CASSPPETSGSLNEQFF
V: TRBV28; J: TRBJ1-4; D: TRBD1; CDR3: CASSQGVGATNEKLFF
V: TRBV27; J: TRBJ1-5; D: TRBD1; CDR3: CASSLSRTGGGQPQHF
V: TRBV7-2; J: TRBJ2-7; D: TRBD1; CDR3: CASSSDRGTYEQYF